This T cell receptor (beta chain) was recovered during a study of CD8 T cells in ankylosing spondylitis. In making TCR beta libraries, quantitative 5'-RACE with molecular barcodes was used. TCRdb reprocessed the 5' RACE reads with MiXCR, giving one entry per CDR3 protein. The sample holds roughly 160,000 distinct CDR3 sequences, 11% seen once. The CDR3 is 15 residues long. Germline values: CDR1 MRHNA, CDR2 SNTAGT. The J segment lost 3 bases and the V segment lost 3 bases, leaving 3 bases of the junction unmatched. This clonotype was observed a handful of times. Its target is not known. Study-level results: Reports say disease-linked clones showed up significantly more in matched ankylosing spondylitis synovial fluid. Reactive arthritis synovial fluid and blood were previously reported to contain some motif variants.

The sequence derives from a male donor with ankylosing spondylitis or in good health (not recorded which). The sample was blood, either unsorted or a sorted T cell fraction (not recorded which). The V and J genes are TRBV6-4 and TRBJ2-1; 9 positions match TRBD1. CDR3 sequence: CASSETGGLYNEQFF. CDR3 DNA: TGTGCCAGCAGTGAGACAGGGGGGCTCTACAATGAGCAGTTCTTC.